This T cell receptor beta chain was obtained from a study of blood T cell repertoires in COVID-19. Study-wide context: From T cells, B-cell-depleted T cells, or PBMCs came the material, which was cDNA or gDNA.

This CDR3 spans 14 amino acids. Germline CDR1 and CDR2: MNHNY and SVGAGI (reference sequence). The V end lost 0 bases, the J end lost 7 bases, and 12 bases lay between the germline ends. Study processing details: Cell counts per sample came from amplifying reference gene primers. The method was immunoSEQ multiplex PCR; TCRdb's version includes in-frame clones alone and lacks a portion of them. D and trimming come from the DNA, and the V and J calls and clone size come from that table. Among about 140,000 clones listed, over 60% were seen once. The rearrangement uses TRBV6-6 and TRBJ1-2; the D is unclear. Material for sequencing was peripheral blood. The TCR comes from a woman aged 45-59 years with active or convalescent COVID-19. CDR3 nucleotide sequence: TGTGCCAGCAGTTACTCCGGGAACGGGGTTGGCTACACCTTC. Encoded protein: CASSYSGNGVGYTF.